This TCR beta chain was recovered during a study of blood T cells in healthy people across ages (dated by TCRdb to 2014 to 2015). Context from the whole study: Template switching captured roughly one uniquely barcoded TCR beta cDNA molecule per two T cells in model experiments. The study measured age-related changes in TCR beta repertoire diversity using deep sequencing normalized with unique cDNA molecular identifiers. Four age groups were formed from the donors: young (average approximately 16 years), middle-aged (just under 40), aged (roughly 59) and long-lived (less than 85). To avoid experimental bias, donors of different ages were distributed randomly across sequencing lanes. Using the same blood draw, the study looked at two additional independent replicas of 1 million unique cDNA reads for two donors, one aged 18 to 30 and the other aged 80 or older.

The library was produced with 5' RACE. Sequenced using an Illumina HiSeq 2500. The second PCR ran for about 6 to 12 cycles and used a J-beta primer mix along with a sample-barcoded 5' primer. Each TCR beta cDNA molecule received a unique molecular identifier from a template-switch 5' adaptor carrying 12 random nucleotides. At least 2.5 million CDR3-containing paired-end reads were obtained from each sample. First-strand cDNA synthesis was performed from all RNA using the Mint cDNA synthesis kit, with priming by a TRBC-specific oligonucleotide. After uracil-DNA glycosylase treatment, a first 18-cycle PCR used universal primers M1SS and BC2_uni_R on all cDNA. In the authors' own workflow: For normalization, 1 million high-quality reads were randomly selected from each sample, with every read carrying a distinct molecular identifier. Instead of being binned into consensus sequences, reads that shared molecular identifiers were thrown out. CDR3 identification, clonotype clustering and error correction used MiTCR with a Q25 quality threshold and the strictest error-elimination algorithm. A nonparametric unseen species model with Euler transformation was used to estimate a lower bound on total TCR beta diversity. Clones were called with MiXCR by TCRdb after fastp trimmed the public reads at Q25, and only in-frame beta chains were retained. Here each entry gathers all rows of one CDR3 protein and keeps the most common genes and DNA. The V and J calls shown here were made by TCRdb, not taken from the authors' results. Present in this sample are about 1.5 million distinct CDR3 sequences, 42% of which were seen just once. The ten largest make up over 3.5% of the sample.

Donors were approximately 42 systemically healthy Caucasian individuals from Russia aged roughly 6 to 90 years. Each donor gave ten milliliters of peripheral blood, collected into EDTA-treated Vacutainer tubes. PBMCs were isolated by Ficoll-Paque density-gradient centrifugation, with at least 6 million obtained per sample. Trizol reagent was used to extract total RNA from the PBMCs, yielding at least 5 micrograms per sample. The percentages of naive CD45RAhigh/CD27high T cells were determined by flow cytometry on a PBMC aliquot from every donor. CDR1 and CDR2 are read off the germline V gene (reference sequence) as SEHNR and FQNEAQ. Reading from cysteine to phenylalanine, the CDR3 counts 13 amino acids. Kept here is only the CDR3 DNA, which spans 39 bases and is read in frame from base 1. What the authors observed across the whole study: Observed TCR beta diversity correlated strongly with the percentage of naive T cells measured by flow cytometry. Observed TCR beta diversity per million T cells fell roughly linearly with age, and a significant reduction was already apparent by age roughly 41. Conclusive comparison of naive and antigen-experienced compartments was prevented by the profiling of bulk unsorted PBMCs. The CMV infection status of donors was not known, potentially confounding age-related changes in expanded clonotypes. Compared with the aged group, the long-lived group had more naive CD4+ T cells, fewer expanded clones and increased TCR diversity, suggesting age selection. Estimates of total diversity based on one million sequenced T cells were considered lower bounds and underestimates.

A few counts support this clonotype. It lacks a known antigen. Qualities for individual bases were not recorded, and no much larger clone is one base off. The specimen sequenced was blood. The receptor's source is a woman between 18 and 29 years old in good health. The chain couples TRBV7-9 to TRBJ2-5; 5 matching bases give a weak D call of TRBD2. Gene TRBJ2-7 matches the end of the DNA better, so the J call may be wrong. The DNA sequence follows: TGTGCCAGCAGCTTAGCCCCACTAGGCGAGCAGTACTTC. Its protein is CASSLAPLGEQYF.